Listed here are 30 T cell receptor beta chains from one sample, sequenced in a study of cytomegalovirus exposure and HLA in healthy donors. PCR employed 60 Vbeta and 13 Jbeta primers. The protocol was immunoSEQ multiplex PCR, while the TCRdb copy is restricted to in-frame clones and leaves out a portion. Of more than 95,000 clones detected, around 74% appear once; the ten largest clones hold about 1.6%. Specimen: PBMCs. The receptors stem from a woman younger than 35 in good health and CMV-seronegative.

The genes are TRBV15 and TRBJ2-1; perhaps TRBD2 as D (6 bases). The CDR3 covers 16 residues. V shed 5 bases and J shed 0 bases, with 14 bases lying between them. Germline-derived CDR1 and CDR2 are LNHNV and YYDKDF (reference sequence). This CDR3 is CATSGARDSSYNEQFF. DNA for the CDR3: TGTGCCACCAGCGGGGCCCGGGACTCCTCCTACAATGAGCAGTTCTTC.

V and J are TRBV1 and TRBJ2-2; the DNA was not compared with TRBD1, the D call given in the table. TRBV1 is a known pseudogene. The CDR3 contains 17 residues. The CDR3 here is CTSSHQRGQVGTGELFF. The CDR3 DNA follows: TGCACCAGCAGCCACCAGAGGGGACAGGTGGGCACCGGGGAGCTGTTTTTT.

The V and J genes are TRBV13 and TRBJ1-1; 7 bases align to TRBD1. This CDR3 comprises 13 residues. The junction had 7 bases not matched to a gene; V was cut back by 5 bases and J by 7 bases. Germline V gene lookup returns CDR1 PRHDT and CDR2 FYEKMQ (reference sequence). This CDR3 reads CASSVGTADEAFF. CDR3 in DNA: TGTGCCAGCAGCGTCGGGACAGCGGATGAAGCTTTCTTT.

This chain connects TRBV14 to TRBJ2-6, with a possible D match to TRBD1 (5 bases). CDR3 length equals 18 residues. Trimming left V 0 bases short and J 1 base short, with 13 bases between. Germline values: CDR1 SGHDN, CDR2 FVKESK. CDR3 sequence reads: CASSQEFGRGSGANVLTF. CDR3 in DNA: TGTGCCAGCAGCCAAGAATTCGGTAGGGGATCTGGGGCCAACGTCCTGACTTTC.

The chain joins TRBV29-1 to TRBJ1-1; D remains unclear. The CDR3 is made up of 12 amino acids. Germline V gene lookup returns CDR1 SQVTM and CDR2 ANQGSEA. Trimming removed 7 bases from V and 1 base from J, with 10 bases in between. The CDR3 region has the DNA TGCAGCGCTGTCCCAGGGAACACTGAAGCTTTCTTT. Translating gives CSAVPGNTEAFF.

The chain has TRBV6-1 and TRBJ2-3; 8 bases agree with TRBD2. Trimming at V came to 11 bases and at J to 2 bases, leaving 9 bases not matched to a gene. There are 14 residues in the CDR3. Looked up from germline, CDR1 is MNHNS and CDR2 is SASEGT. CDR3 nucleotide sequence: TGTGCCGGCCGGGGGGGGCGCATCACAGATACGCAGTATTTT. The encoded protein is CAGRGGRITDTQYF.

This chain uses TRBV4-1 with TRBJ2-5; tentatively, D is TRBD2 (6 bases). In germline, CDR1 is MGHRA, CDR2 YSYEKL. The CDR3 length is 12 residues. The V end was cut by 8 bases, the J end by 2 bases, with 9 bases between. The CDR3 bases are TGCGCCAGCGGCGGGGCGCAAGAGACCCAGTACTTC. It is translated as CASGGAQETQYF.

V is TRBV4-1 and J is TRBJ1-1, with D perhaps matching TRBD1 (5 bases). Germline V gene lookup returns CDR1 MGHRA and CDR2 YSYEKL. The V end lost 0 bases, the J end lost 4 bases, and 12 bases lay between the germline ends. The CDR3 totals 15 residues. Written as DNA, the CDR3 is TGCGCCAGCAGCCAAGATCTGTGGGGGGGCACTGAAGCTTTCTTT. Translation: CASSQDLWGGTEAFF.

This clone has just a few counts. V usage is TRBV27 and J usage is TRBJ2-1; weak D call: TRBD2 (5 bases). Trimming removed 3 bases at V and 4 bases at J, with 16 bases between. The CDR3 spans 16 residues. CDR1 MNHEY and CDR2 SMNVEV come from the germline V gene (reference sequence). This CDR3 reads CASSFETAGGYNEQFF. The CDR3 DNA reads TGTGCCAGCAGTTTTGAGACGGCAGGAGGATACAATGAGCAGTTCTTC.

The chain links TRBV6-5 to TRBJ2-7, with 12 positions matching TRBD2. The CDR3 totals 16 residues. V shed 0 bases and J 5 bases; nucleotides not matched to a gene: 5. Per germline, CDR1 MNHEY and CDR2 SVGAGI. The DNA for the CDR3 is TGTGCCAGCAGTTACTCCCGGACTAGCGGGGTCAACGAGCAGTACTTC. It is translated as CASSYSRTSGVNEQYF.

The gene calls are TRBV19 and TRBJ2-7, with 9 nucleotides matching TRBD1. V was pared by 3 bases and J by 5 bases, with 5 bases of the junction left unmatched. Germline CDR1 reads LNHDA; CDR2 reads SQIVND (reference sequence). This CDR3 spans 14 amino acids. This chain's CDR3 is CASSIQDRGNEQYF. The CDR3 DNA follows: TGTGCCAGTAGTATTCAGGACAGGGGTAACGAGCAGTACTTC.

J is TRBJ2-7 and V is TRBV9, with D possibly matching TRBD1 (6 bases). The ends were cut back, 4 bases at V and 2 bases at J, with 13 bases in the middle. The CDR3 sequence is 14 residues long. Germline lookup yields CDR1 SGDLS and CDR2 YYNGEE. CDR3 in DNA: TGTGCCAGCAGCCCAAGGGGACAAGCCTACGAGCAGTACTTC. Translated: CASSPRGQAYEQYF. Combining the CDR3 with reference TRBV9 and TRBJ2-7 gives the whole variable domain DSGVTQTPKHLITATGQRVTLRCSPRSGDLSVYWYQQSLDQGLQFLIQYYNGEERAKGNILERFSAQQFPDLHSELNLSSLELGDSALYFCASSPRGQAYEQYFGPGTRLTVT.

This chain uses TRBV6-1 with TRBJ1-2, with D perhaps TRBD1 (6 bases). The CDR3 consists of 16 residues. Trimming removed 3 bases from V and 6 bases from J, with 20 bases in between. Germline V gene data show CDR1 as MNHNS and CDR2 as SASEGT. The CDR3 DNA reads TGTGCCAGCAGTGACAAGCCGACAGGTCACAGAGATGGCTACACCTTC. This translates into CASSDKPTGHRDGYTF.

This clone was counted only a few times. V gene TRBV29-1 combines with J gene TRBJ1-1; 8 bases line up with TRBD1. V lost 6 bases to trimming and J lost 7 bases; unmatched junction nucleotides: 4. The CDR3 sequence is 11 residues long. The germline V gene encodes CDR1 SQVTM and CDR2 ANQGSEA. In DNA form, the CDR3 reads TGCAGCGTCGGACAGGGCATTGAAGCTTTCTTT. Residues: CSVGQGIEAFF.

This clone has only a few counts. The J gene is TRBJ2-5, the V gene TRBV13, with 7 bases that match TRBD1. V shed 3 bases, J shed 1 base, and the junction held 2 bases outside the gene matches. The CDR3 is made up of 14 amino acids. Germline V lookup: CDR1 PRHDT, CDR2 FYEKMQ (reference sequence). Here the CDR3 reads CASSFGDSQETQYF. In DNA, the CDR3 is TGTGCCAGCAGCTTCGGGGACAGCCAAGAGACCCAGTACTTC.

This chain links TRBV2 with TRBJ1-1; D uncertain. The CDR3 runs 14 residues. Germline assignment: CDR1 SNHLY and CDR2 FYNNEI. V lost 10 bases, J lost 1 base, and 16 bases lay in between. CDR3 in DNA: TGTGCCACCTGTCTTGTGGCACAGAACACTGAAGCTTTCTTT. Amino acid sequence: CATCLVAQNTEAFF.

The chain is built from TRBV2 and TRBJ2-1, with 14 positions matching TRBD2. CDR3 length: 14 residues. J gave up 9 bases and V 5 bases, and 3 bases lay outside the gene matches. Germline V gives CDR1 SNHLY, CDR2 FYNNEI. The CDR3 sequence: CASSRLAGGFEQFF. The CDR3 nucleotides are TGTGCCAGCAGTAGACTAGCGGGGGGGTTTGAGCAGTTCTTC.

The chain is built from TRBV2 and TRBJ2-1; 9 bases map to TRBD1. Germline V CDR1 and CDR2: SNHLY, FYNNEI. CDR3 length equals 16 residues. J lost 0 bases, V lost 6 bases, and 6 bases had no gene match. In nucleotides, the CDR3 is TGTGCCAGCAGGGAACAGGGGGCTGTCTCCTACAATGAGCAGTTCTTC. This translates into CASREQGAVSYNEQFF.

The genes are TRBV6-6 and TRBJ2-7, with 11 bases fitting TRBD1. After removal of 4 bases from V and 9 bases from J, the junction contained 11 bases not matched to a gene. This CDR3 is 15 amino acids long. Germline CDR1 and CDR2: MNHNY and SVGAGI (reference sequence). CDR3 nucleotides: TGTGCCAGCAGTTTGTCAGGACAGGGGGCGATGGGGCAGTACTTC. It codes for CASSLSGQGAMGQYF.

CDR3 region: CASNPGQGFYNEQFF. CDR3 sequence (DNA): TGTGCCAGCAACCCGGGACAGGGGTTCTACAATGAGCAGTTCTTC. The chain joins TRBV2 to TRBJ2-1; 10 positions match TRBD1. The CDR3 loop spans 15 amino acids. Germline V gene sequence: CDR1 SNHLY, CDR2 FYNNEI. Trimming removed 7 bases from V and 3 bases from J; junction bases left unmatched: 6. The full variable domain, its missing parts supplied by reference TRBV2 and TRBJ2-1, is EPEVTQTPSHQVTQMGQEVILRCVPISNHLYFYWYRQILGQKVEFLVSFYNNEISEKSEIFDDQFSVERPDGSNFTLKIRSTKLEDSAMYFCASNPGQGFYNEQFFGPGTRLTVL.

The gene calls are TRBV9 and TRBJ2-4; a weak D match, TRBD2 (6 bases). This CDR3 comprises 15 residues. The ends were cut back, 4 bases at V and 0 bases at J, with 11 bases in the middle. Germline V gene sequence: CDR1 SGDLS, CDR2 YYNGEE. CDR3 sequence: CASSPGGLAKNIQYF. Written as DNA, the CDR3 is TGTGCCAGCAGCCCAGGAGGGCTAGCCAAAAACATTCAGTACTTC. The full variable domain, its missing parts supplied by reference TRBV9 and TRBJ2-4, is DSGVTQTPKHLITATGQRVTLRCSPRSGDLSVYWYQQSLDQGLQFLIQYYNGEERAKGNILERFSAQQFPDLHSELNLSSLELGDSALYFCASSPGGLAKNIQYFGAGTRLSVL.

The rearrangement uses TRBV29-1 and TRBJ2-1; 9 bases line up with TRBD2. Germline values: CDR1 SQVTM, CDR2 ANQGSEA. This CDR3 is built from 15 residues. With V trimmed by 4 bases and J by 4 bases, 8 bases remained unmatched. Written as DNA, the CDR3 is TGCAGCGTTGCCGCGGCTAGCGGGGATTACAATGAGCAGTTCTTC. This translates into CSVAAASGDYNEQFF.

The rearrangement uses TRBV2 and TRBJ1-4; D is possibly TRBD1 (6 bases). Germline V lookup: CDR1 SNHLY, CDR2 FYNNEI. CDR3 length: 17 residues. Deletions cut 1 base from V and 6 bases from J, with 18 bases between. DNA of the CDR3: TGTGCCAGCAGTGAAGTGAGGGGGAACCCCGGCTATGAAAAACTGTTTTTT. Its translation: CASSEVRGNPGYEKLFF.

CDR3: CASSLARAMNTEAFF. CDR3 coding DNA: TGCGCCAGCAGCCTTGCGAGGGCCATGAACACTGAAGCTTTCTTT. The chain carries TRBV5-1 and TRBJ1-1; D not resolved. This CDR3 contains 15 residues. CDR1 and CDR2 from the germline V gene are SGHRS and YFSETQ. The V end was cut by 4 bases, the J end by 0 bases, with 13 bases between. Full variable domain (outside the CDR3, taken from reference TRBV5-1 and TRBJ1-1): KAGVTQTPRYLIKTRGQQVTLSCSPISGHRSVSWYQQTPGQGLQFLFEYFSETQRNKGNFPGRFSGRQFSNSRSEMNVSTLELGDSALYLCASSLARAMNTEAFFGQGTRLTVV.

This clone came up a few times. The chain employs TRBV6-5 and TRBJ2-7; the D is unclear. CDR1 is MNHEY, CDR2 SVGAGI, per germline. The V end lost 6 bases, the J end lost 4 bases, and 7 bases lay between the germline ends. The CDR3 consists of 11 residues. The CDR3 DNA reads TGTGCCAGCAGACTAAATTACGAGCAGTACTTC. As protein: CASRLNYEQYF.

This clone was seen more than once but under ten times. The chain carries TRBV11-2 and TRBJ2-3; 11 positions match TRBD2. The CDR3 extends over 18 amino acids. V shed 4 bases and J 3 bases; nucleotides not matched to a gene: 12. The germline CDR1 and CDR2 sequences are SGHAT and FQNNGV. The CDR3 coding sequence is TGTGCCAGCAGCTACAAATTAGCGGGGGGGCCGATAACAGATACGCAGTATTTT. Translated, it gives CASSYKLAGGPITDTQYF.

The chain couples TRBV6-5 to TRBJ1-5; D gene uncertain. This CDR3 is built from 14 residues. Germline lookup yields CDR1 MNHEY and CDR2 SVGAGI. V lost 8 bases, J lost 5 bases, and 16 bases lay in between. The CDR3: CASRPQALHQPQHF. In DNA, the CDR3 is TGTGCCAGCCGACCCCAGGCGTTGCATCAGCCCCAGCATTTT.

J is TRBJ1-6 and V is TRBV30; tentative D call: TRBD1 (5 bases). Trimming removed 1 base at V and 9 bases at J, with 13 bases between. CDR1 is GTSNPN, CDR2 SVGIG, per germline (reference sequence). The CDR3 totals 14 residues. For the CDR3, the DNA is TGTGCCTGGAGTGCGGGGGGAAGGAGTTCACCCCTCCACTTT. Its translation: CAWSAGGRSSPLHF. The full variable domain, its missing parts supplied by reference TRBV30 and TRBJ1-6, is SQTIHQWPATLVQPVGSPLSLECTVEGTSNPNLYWYRQAAGRGLQLLFYSVGIGQISSEVPQNLSASRPQDRQFILSSKKLLLSDSGFYLCAWSAGGRSSPLHFGNGTRLTVT.

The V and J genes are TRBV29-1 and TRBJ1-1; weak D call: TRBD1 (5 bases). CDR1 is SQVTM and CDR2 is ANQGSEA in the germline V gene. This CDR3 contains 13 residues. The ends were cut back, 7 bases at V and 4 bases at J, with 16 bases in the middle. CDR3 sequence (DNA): TGCAGCGCTTCACCGGGGGGAGTCACTGAAGCTTTCTTT. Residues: CSASPGGVTEAFF.

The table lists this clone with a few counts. CDR3 in amino acids: CASGGTLLPNEQFF. The CDR3 bases are TGTGCCAGCGGCGGGACTCTCCTCCCCAATGAGCAGTTCTTC. This chain joins TRBV6-1 and TRBJ2-1, with a tentative D call TRBD2 (6 bases). The CDR3 sequence is 14 residues long. V lost 8 bases and J 6 bases, leaving 17 bases between the germline ends. Per the germline V gene, CDR1 is MNHNS and CDR2 is SASEGT.